These T cell receptor beta chains were read from a single sample in a study of blood T cell repertoires in COVID-19. Produced via immunoSEQ multiplex PCR; TCRdb's table is partial and in-frame only. The sample has 300,000 to 350,000 clones; around four fifths are singletons. The sequenced material came from peripheral blood. These receptors originate from a young man with active or convalescent COVID-19. The CDR3 runs from the conserved cysteine through the conserved F or W. The D gene is left open where the match is weak. Size values are once, few and many counts, or a class for expanded clones, and some rows have none.

cdr3_nt cdr3_aa v_call d_call clone_size j_call
TGTGCCTGGAGTGTAGGAGCGGGAGTGGAGACCCAGTACTTC CAWSVGAGVETQYF TRBV30 TRBD2 - TRBJ2-5
TGTGCCAGTAGTCCCAGACAGAACACTGAAGCTTTCTTT CASSPRQNTEAFF TRBV19 - - TRBJ1-1
TGTGCCAGCAGCGTAGGGCCCGAGGGGAGGGGCACAGATACGCAGTATTTT CASSVGPEGRGTDTQYF TRBV9 TRBD2 - TRBJ2-3
TGTGCCAGTAGTTTTGGGACTAGCGGTTACAATGAGCAGTTCTTC CASSFGTSGYNEQFF TRBV19 TRBD2 - TRBJ2-1
TGTGCCAGCAGCGTATCAGGGGGCGCTGGGGCCAACGTCCTGACTTTC CASSVSGGAGANVLTF TRBV7-2 TRBD1 few TRBJ2-6
TGTGCCAGCAGCCCTATGAGCCCGGATACGCAGTATTTT CASSPMSPDTQYF TRBV9 - - TRBJ2-3
TGTGCCAGCAGTTACTCCCACGGGGGTAGGGCCAACGTCCTGACTTTC CASSYSHGGRANVLTF TRBV6-2/TRBV6-3 - - TRBJ2-6
TGTGCCAGCAGCGTAGCAGCAGATACGCAGTATTTT CASSVAADTQYF TRBV9 - - TRBJ2-3
TGTGCCAGCAGCCTAGGGACTAGCGGGAGGACCGGGGAGCTGTTTTTT CASSLGTSGRTGELFF TRBV7-9 TRBD2 - TRBJ2-2
TGTGCCAGCAGCCTCGGGGGGCTCACCGGGGAGCTGTTTTTT CASSLGGLTGELFF TRBV3-1/TRBV3-2 - - TRBJ2-2
TGTGCCAGCAGTTTGGGGCACCGCAATGAGCAGTTCTTC CASSLGHRNEQFF TRBV28 - - TRBJ2-1
TGTGCCAGCTCACCACAGGACGGGAGGTTCAACGAGCAGTACTTC CASSPQDGRFNEQYF TRBV18 TRBD2 - TRBJ2-7
TGTGCCAACCAACGGGACTTATCATATAACGAGACCCAGTACTTC CANQRDLSYNETQYF TRBV27 - - TRBJ2-5
TGTGCCACCCGGGACAGGGTCGGAAAACTGTTTTTT CATRDRVGKLFF TRBV6-5 TRBD1 - TRBJ1-4
TGCAGCGGTGGCATAGGGGAAATGAACACTGAAGCTTTCTTT CSGGIGEMNTEAFF TRBV29-1 - - TRBJ1-1
TGTGCCAGCAGCCTAGGGGTTCGGGCGGACATTAACTATGGCTACACCTTC CASSLGVRADINYGYTF TRBV9 - - TRBJ1-2
TGTGCCAGCAGCTTGGGGGACTTCGGGGAAAAACTGTTTTTT CASSLGDFGEKLFF TRBV11-2 - - TRBJ1-4
TGTGCCACCAGTGAGGCTAGCGGCTTCACAGATACGCAGTATTTT CATSEASGFTDTQYF TRBV24-1 TRBD2 once TRBJ2-3
TGTGCCAGCAGTTCTACGACTAGCGGGAGTTCTGAGCAGTTCTTC CASSSTTSGSSEQFF TRBV6-2/TRBV6-3 TRBD2 - TRBJ2-1
TGCGCCAGCAGCTTGGAGTACAGGGGGGTAGATACGCAGTATTTT CASSLEYRGVDTQYF TRBV5-1 TRBD1 - TRBJ2-3
TGTGCCAGCAGCGTATCTCCAACAGGGGAAGAGACCCAGTACTTC CASSVSPTGEETQYF TRBV9 TRBD1 - TRBJ2-5
TGTGCCAGCTCACGTACCTATGGACTAGCGGGAGGATCGAACACCGGGGAGCTGTTTTTT CASSRTYGLAGGSNTGELFF TRBV18 TRBD2 - TRBJ2-2
TGTGCCACCATACAGGGGGCGGGCACTGAAGCTTTCTTT CATIQGAGTEAFF TRBV7-8 TRBD1 - TRBJ1-1
TGTGCCAGCAGCGTAGCCGGAGGATATGGCTACACCTTC CASSVAGGYGYTF TRBV9 - - TRBJ1-2
TGTGCCAGCAGCTTAGTGCCACAGGGAGCTCGCCAGCCCCAGCATTTT CASSLVPQGARQPQHF TRBV7-2 - - TRBJ1-5
TGTGCTAGTGGTTCGGGACAGCCACAAGAGACCCAGTACTTC CASGSGQPQETQYF TRBV12-5 TRBD1 - TRBJ2-5